A single sample gave rise to the 8 T cell receptor beta chains below, sequenced in a study of OX40 agonist ivuxolimab in advanced cancers. Here immunoSEQ multiplex PCR was the method, and the copy in TCRdb shows in-frame clones only, minus some. This sample has some 16,000 clones; 65% to 80% occur once, and the top ten carry 36%. This specimen consisted of CD4+ or CD8+ T cells sorted from blood, obtained in a trial of the OX40 agonist ivuxolimab. The receptors derive from an adult with an advanced solid tumor such as melanoma, head and neck, liver or kidney cancer.

The gene calls are TRBV4-2 and TRBJ2-7, with D unclear. The V gene's germline CDR1 is LGHNA and CDR2 YNFKEQ. V was trimmed by 4 bases and J by 5 bases, leaving 6 bases between them. This CDR3 contains 11 residues. The CDR3 sequence is CASSLRDEQYF. CDR3 DNA: TGTGCCAGCAGCCTACGGGACGAGCAGTACTTC.

The V call is TRBV2, the J call TRBJ2-5, with 9 bases matching TRBD2. TRBJ2-7 explains the end of the DNA better; the J call may be wrong. The CDR3 is made up of 15 amino acids. The germline CDR1 and CDR2 sequences are SNHLY and FYNNEI. Here the CDR3 reads CASRFSGSDTYEQYF. The CDR3 nucleotides read TGTGCCAGCAGGTTTAGCGGGAGCGATACCTACGAGCAGTACTTC.

The rearrangement links TRBV30 to TRBJ2-5; D gene unclear. Germline V gene lookup returns CDR1 GTSNPN and CDR2 SVGIG (reference sequence). V gave up 4 bases and J gave up 4 bases, with 10 bases separating them. The CDR3 totals 12 residues. The CDR3 region has the DNA TGTGCCTGGAATTCCGAAAGAGAGACCCAGTACTTC. Encoded protein: CAWNSERETQYF.

The V gene is TRBV19, the J gene TRBJ2-7; either TRBD1 or TRBD2 may supply D (6 bases each). CDR3 size: 18 residues. The V end was cut by 0 bases, the J end by 6 bases, with 24 bases between. The germline V gene has CDR1 LNHDA and CDR2 SQIVND (reference sequence). The CDR3: CASSIDGVGASVMAEQYF. The CDR3 DNA sequence: TGTGCCAGTAGTATAGATGGAGTGGGGGCTAGCGTAATGGCCGAGCAGTACTTC.

This clone was found a few times. The CDR3 loop is CSVGGSVRFYNEQFF. Here the CDR3 DNA reads TGCAGCGTTGGAGGGAGCGTGAGGTTTTACAATGAGCAGTTCTTC. The chain carries TRBV29-1 and TRBJ2-1; the D gene is possibly TRBD2 (5 bases). V lost 4 bases and J lost 4, with 17 bases in between. CDR1 is SQVTM, CDR2 ANQGSEA, per germline. The CDR3 has 15 amino acids.

Concerning this clone itself: Relative to the germline gene, one junction end is altered; a read error may explain this. V gene TRBV11-1 combines with J gene TRBJ1-1; D gene unclear. This CDR3 is built from 14 residues. The V gene's germline CDR1 is SGHAT and CDR2 FQDESV (reference sequence). As DNA, the CDR3 is TGTGCCAACAGCTTAGCTGAGCTGAACACTGAAGCTTTCTTT. Translating it yields CANSLAELNTEAFF.

The chain recombines TRBV27 with TRBJ2-1; 8 bases are shared with TRBD2. Germline CDR1 and CDR2: MNHEY and SMNVEV (reference sequence). The CDR3 is 15 residues long. Germline trimming cut 5 bases from V and 6 bases from J; bases unmatched to any gene: 9. The CDR3 nucleotides read TGTGCCAGCAGTATCATGTCGGGAGGGGGCAATGAGCAGTTCTTC. The encoded protein is CASSIMSGGGNEQFF.

This chain connects TRBV4-1 to TRBJ1-3, with D uncertain. The CDR3 runs 13 residues. V was cut by 1 base and J by 4 bases, with 5 bases left in between. Germline values: CDR1 MGHRA, CDR2 YSYEKL. The CDR3 nucleotides are TGCGCCAGCAGCCAAGTTTCGGGAAACACCATATATTTT. As protein: CASSQVSGNTIYF.